Shown below are 5 T cell receptor beta chains from a single sample sequenced in a study of Ad26.COV2.S vaccination and SARS-CoV-2 variants. Repertoires were generated with immunoSEQ multiplex PCR, while TCRdb's copy carries only in-frame clones and drops some. The sample includes approximately 300,000 clones, approximately 80% seen only once; the top ten take 2.1%. Treatment denoted: around 19 received Ad26.COV2.S at low or high dose, single or two shots; 5 received placebo; per-sample allocation not given. At day 63 after the first vaccine or placebo injection, samples were drawn. The source was peripheral blood, collected in a trial of Ad26.COV2.S vaccine versus placebo. These receptor sequences come from a person between 18 and 59 years old who received the Ad26.COV2.S COVID-19 vaccine or a placebo.

This clone came up a few times. V usage is TRBV5-1 and J usage is TRBJ2-7; D is undetermined. V was trimmed by 0 bases and J by 3 bases, leaving 10 bases between them. Germline V gene sequence: CDR1 SGHRS, CDR2 YFSETQ. CDR3 length: 14 amino acids. The CDR3 loop is CASSLDPQGYEQYF. CDR3 nucleotides: TGCGCCAGCAGCTTGGACCCCCAAGGCTACGAGCAGTACTTC.

As to this clone: The sample holds other DNA sequences that translate to the same CDR3. V and J are TRBV5-1 and TRBJ2-7; TRBD2 might be the D (6 bases). Germline CDR1 reads SGHRS; CDR2 reads YFSETQ. The germline V and J ends were trimmed by 0 bases and 2 bases, with 9 bases remaining between them. This CDR3 comprises 14 residues. The CDR3 region has the DNA TGCGCCAGCAGCTTGGACGGGGGTACCTACGAGCAGTACTTC. Translation gives CASSLDGGTYEQYF.

The chain joins TRBV6-5 to TRBJ1-6; 8 bases line up with TRBD1. J was trimmed by 8 bases and V by 6 bases; bases with no gene match: 9. CDR3 length: 15 residues. Per the germline V gene, CDR1 is MNHEY and CDR2 is SVGAGI. Here the CDR3 reads CASRSGQGAHSPLHF. Written as DNA, the CDR3 is TGTGCCAGCAGGTCGGGCCAGGGGGCGCATTCACCCCTCCACTTT.

The rearrangement joins TRBV7-2 to TRBJ1-3; no clear D. Germline assignment: CDR1 SGHTA and CDR2 FQGNSA. The CDR3 runs 17 residues. Between the trimmed V and J ends, which lost 2 bases and 4 bases, there was a span of 18 bases. DNA of the CDR3: TGTGCCAGCAGCTTATTGACCTTCGCCAGAGCAGGAAACACCATATATTTT. As protein: CASSLLTFARAGNTIYF.

The CDR3 loop is CATSRVNTEAFF. CDR3 nucleotides: TGTGCCACCAGCAGGGTTAACACTGAAGCTTTCTTT. The chain has TRBV15 and TRBJ1-1, with D hard to call. V dropped 3 bases and J dropped 2 bases, with 4 bases sitting between them. This CDR3 spans 12 amino acids. Germline CDR1 and CDR2: LNHNV and YYDKDF (reference sequence).